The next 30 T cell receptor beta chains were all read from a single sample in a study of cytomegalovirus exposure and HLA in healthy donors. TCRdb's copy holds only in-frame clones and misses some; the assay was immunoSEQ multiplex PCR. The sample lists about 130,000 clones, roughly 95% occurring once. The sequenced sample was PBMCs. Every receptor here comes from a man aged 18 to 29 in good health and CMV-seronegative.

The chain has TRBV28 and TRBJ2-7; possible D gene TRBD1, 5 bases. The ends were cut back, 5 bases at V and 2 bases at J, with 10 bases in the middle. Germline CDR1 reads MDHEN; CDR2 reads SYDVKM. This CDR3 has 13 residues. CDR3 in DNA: TGTGCCAGCAGTGCCGACAGACCCTACGAGCAGTACTTC. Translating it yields CASSADRPYEQYF. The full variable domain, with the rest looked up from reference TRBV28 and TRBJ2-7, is DVKVTQSSRYLVKRTGEKVFLECVQDMDHENMFWYRQDPGLGLRLIYFSYDVKMKEKGDIPEGYSVSREKKERFSLILESASTNQTSMYLCASSADRPYEQYFGPGTRLTVT.

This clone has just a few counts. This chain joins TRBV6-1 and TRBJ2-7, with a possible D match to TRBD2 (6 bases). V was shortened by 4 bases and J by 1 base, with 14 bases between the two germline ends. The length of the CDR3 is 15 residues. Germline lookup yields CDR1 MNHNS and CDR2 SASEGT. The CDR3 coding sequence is TGTGCCAGCAGTGGGCGTTCCGGGACTTCCTACGAGCAGTACTTC. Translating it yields CASSGRSGTSYEQYF.

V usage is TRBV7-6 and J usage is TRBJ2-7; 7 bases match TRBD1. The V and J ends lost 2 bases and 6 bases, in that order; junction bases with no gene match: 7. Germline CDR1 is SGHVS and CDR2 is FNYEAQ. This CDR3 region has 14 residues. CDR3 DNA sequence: TGTGCCAGCAGCTTATTGTCCCAGGGGGTCGAGCAGTACTTC. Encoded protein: CASSLLSQGVEQYF.

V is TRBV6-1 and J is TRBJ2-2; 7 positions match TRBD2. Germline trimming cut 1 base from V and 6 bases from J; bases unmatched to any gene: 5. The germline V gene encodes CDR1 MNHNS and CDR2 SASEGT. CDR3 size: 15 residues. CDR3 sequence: CASSEEGGPPGELFF. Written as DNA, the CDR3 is TGTGCCAGCAGTGAAGAGGGAGGGCCACCCGGGGAGCTGTTTTTT.

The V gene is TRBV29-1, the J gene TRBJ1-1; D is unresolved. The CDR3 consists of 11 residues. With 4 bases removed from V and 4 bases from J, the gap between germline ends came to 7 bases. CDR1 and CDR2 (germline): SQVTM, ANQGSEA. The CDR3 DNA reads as TGCAGCGTTGCCGGGTCCACTGAAGCTTTCTTT. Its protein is CSVAGSTEAFF.

The CDR3 sequence: CASSVAGGGSYGYTF. As DNA, the CDR3 is TGTGCCAGCAGCGTAGCCGGGGGCGGGAGCTATGGCTACACCTTC. The chain couples TRBV9 to TRBJ1-2, with a tentative D call TRBD1 (6 bases). The V gene lost 0 bases and the J gene lost 4 bases, with 13 bases spanning the gap. Germline V gene lookup returns CDR1 SGDLS and CDR2 YYNGEE. The CDR3 loop spans 15 amino acids. Looking up the rest from reference TRBV9 and TRBJ1-2 gives the full variable domain: DSGVTQTPKHLITATGQRVTLRCSPRSGDLSVYWYQQSLDQGLQFLIQYYNGEERAKGNILERFSAQQFPDLHSELNLSSLELGDSALYFCASSVAGGGSYGYTFGSGTRLTVV.

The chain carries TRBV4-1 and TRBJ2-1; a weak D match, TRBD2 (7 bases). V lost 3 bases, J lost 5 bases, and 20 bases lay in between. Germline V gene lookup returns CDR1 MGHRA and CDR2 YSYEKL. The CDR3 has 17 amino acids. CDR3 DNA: TGCGCCAGCAGCCAGAGAGACATAGGAGGGGGGGACAATGAGCAGTTCTTC. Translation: CASSQRDIGGGDNEQFF.

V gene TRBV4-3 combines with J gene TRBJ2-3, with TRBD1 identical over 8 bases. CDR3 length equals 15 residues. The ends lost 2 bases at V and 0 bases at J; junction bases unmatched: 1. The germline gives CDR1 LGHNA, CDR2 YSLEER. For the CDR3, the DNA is TGCGCCAGCAGCCAACGGACAGGGAGCACAGATACGCAGTATTTT. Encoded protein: CASSQRTGSTDTQYF.

The CDR3 reads CASRGGVYEQYF. The CDR3 DNA is TGTGCCAGCAGGGGGGGTGTCTACGAGCAGTACTTC. The rearrangement links TRBV6-5 to TRBJ2-7, with D perhaps matching TRBD2 (6 bases). Per germline, CDR1 MNHEY and CDR2 SVGAGI. This CDR3 has 12 residues. V lost 6 bases, J lost 3 bases, and 9 bases lay in between.

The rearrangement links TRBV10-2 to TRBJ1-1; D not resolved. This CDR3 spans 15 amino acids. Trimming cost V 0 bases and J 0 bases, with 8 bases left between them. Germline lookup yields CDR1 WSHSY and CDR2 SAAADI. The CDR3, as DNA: TGCGCCAGCAGTGAGTCGGGCTACTTGAACACTGAAGCTTTCTTT. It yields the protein CASSESGYLNTEAFF.

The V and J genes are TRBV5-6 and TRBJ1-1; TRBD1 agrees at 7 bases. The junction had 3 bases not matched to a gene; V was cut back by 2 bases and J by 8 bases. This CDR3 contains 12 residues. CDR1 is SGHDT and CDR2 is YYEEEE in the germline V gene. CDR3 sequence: CASSFGTAEAFF. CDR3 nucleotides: TGTGCCAGCAGCTTCGGGACAGCCGAAGCTTTCTTT.

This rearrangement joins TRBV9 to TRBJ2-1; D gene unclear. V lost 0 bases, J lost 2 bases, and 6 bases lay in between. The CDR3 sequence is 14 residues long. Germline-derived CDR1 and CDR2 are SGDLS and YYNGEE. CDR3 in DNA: TGTGCCAGCAGCGTAGGAGGAACCTACAATGAGCAGTTCTTC. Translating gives CASSVGGTYNEQFF.

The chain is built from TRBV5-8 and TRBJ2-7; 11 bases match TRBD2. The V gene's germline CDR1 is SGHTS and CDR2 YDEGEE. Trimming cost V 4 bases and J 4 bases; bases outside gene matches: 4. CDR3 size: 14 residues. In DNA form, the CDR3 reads TGTGCCAGCAGCCCGGGGACTAGCGGTTACGAGCAGTACTTC. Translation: CASSPGTSGYEQYF. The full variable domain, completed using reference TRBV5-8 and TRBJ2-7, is EAGVTQSPTHLIKTRGQQATLRCSPISGHTSVYWYQQALGLGLQFLLWYDEGEERNRGNFPPRFSGRQFPNYSSELNVNALELEDSALYLCASSPGTSGYEQYFGPGTRLTVT.

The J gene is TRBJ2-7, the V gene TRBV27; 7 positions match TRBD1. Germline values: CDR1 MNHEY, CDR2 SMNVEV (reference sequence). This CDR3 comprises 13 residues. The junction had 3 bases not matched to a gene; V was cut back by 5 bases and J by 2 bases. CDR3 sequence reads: CASSLGTAYEQYF. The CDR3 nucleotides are TGTGCCAGCAGTCTCGGGACAGCCTACGAGCAGTACTTC.

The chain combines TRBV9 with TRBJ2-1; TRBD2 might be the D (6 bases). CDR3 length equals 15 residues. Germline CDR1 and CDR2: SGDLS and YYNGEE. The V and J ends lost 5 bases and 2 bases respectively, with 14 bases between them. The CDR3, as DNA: TGTGCCAGCAGTGGTAGCGGAACAGCCTACAATGAGCAGTTCTTC. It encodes CASSGSGTAYNEQFF.

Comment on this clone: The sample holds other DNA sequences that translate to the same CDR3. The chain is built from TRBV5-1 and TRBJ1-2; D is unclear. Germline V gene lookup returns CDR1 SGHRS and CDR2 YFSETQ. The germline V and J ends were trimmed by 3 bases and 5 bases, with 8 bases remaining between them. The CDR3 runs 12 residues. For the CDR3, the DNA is TGCGCCAGCAGCTCGGGAGGGTATGGCTACACCTTC. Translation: CASSSGGYGYTF.

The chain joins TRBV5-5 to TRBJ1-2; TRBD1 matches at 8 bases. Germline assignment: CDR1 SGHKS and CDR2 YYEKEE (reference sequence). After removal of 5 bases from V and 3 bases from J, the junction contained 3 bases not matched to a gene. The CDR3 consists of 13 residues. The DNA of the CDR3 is TGTGCCAGCAGTCCGACAGGGGACTATGGCTACACCTTC. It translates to CASSPTGDYGYTF.

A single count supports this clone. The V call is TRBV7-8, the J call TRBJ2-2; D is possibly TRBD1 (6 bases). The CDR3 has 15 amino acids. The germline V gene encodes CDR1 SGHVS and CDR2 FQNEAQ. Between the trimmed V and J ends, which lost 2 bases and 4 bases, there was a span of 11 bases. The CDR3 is CASSLITGSTGELFF. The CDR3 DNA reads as TGTGCCAGCAGCTTAATTACAGGGAGCACCGGGGAGCTGTTTTTT.

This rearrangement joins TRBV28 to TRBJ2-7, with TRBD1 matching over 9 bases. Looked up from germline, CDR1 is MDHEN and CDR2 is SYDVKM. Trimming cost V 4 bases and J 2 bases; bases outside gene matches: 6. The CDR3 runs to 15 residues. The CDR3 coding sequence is TGTGCCAGCAGTTCCCCGGGACAGGGACCCTACGAGCAGTACTTC. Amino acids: CASSSPGQGPYEQYF.

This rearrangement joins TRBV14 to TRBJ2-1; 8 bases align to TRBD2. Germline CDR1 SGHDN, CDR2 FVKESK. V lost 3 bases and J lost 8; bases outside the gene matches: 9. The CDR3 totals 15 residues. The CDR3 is CASSHPRAGAYEQFF. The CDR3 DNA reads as TGTGCCAGCAGCCACCCCCGAGCGGGAGCCTATGAGCAGTTCTTC.

The CDR3 loop reads CASSLKRLAGGDEQYF. The CDR3 nucleotides read TGTGCCAGCAGCCTTAAACGACTAGCGGGAGGGGACGAGCAGTACTTC. The chain carries TRBV5-4 and TRBJ2-7, with TRBD2 identical over 14 bases. Germline CDR1 and CDR2: SGHNT and YYREEE (reference sequence). This CDR3 has 16 amino acids. V shed 4 bases, J shed 5 bases, and the junction held 8 bases outside the gene matches.

The CDR3, as DNA: TGTGCCAGCAGCCACAGGACTAGCGGGTCCCGGGAGCAGTTCTTC. Amino acid sequence: CASSHRTSGSREQFF. The rearrangement links TRBV13 to TRBJ2-1; 11 bases fit TRBD2. Per the germline V gene, CDR1 is PRHDT and CDR2 is FYEKMQ (reference sequence). Trimming took 5 bases from V and 10 from J; bases not matched to a gene: 10. The CDR3 runs to 15 residues.

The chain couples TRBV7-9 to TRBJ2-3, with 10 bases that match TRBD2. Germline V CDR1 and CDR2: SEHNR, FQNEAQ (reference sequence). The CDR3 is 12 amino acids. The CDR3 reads CSSGRAADTQYF. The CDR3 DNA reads TGTAGCAGCGGGAGGGCGGCAGATACGCAGTATTTT.

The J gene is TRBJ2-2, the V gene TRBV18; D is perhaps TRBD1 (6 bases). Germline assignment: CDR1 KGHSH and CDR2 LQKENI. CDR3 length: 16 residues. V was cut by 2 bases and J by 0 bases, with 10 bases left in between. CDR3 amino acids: CASSPMGAPNTGELFF. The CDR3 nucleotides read TGTGCCAGCTCACCAATGGGGGCTCCGAACACCGGGGAGCTGTTTTTT.

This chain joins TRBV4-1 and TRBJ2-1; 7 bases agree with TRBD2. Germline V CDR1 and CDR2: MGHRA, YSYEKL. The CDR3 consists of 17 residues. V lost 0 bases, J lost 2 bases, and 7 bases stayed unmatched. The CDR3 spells CASSQDQGRGTYNEQFF. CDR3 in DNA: TGCGCCAGCAGCCAAGATCAAGGGAGGGGAACCTACAATGAGCAGTTCTTC.

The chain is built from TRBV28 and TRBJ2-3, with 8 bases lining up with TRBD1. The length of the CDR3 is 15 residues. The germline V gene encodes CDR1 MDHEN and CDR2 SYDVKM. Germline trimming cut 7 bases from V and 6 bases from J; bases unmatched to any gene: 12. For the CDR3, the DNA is TGTGCCAGCACCATGTCCGGGACAGGACAGGATACGCAGTATTTT. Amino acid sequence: CASTMSGTGQDTQYF.

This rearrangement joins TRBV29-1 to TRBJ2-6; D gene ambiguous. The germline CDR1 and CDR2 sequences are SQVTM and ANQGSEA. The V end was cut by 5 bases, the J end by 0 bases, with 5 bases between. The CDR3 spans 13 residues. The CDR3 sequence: CSVLVSGANVLTF. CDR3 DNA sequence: TGCAGCGTTTTAGTCTCTGGGGCCAACGTCCTGACTTTC.

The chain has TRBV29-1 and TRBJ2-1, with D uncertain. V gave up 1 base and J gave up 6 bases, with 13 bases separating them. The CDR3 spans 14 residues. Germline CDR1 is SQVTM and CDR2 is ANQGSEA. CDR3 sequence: CSVEARSRSNEQFF. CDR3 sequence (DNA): TGCAGCGTTGAAGCGAGGAGCCGGAGCAATGAGCAGTTCTTC.

CDR3: CASSLDGQGNQPQHF. The CDR3 DNA reads TGTGCCAGCAGCTTAGATGGACAGGGCAATCAGCCCCAGCATTTT. This chain links TRBV7-2 with TRBJ1-5; 7 nucleotides agree with TRBD1. Germline V CDR1 and CDR2: SGHTA, FQGNSA. The J segment lost 2 bases and the V segment lost 1 base, leaving 2 bases of the junction unmatched. The CDR3 totals 15 residues.

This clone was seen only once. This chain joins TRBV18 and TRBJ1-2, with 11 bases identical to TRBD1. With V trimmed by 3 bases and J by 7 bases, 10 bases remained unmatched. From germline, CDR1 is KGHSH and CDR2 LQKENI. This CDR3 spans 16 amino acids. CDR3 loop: CASSPMPGQGAAGYTF. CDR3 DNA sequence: TGTGCCAGCTCACCGATGCCCGGACAGGGGGCCGCTGGCTACACCTTC.